The 32 T cell receptor beta chains in this list originate from one sample, sequenced in a study of vaccination effects on CD4 cells after COVID-19. The protocol was immunoSEQ multiplex PCR, while the TCRdb copy is restricted to in-frame clones and leaves out a portion. Of roughly 53,000 clones in the sample, 79% were seen once. The antigens of these receptors remain unknown. Within the ViraFEST assay, antigen-specific CD4+ T cells underwent expansion with viral peptide pools prior to sequencing. The culture ran for around 10 days before CD4+ T cells were isolated. The healthy vaccine recipients, who had no prior SARS-CoV-2 infection, showed negative nucleocapsid antibodies. The sample here was CD4+ T cells from PBMCs cultured with HCoV-OC43 spike peptides, taken before COVID-19 vaccination. The sample's subset: HCoV-OC43 spike overlapping peptide pool stimulation. The receptors derive from a human donor who received a COVID-19 vaccine.

This clone was seen more than once but under ten times. This chain uses TRBV24-1 with TRBJ1-1, with D tentatively TRBD1 (5 bases). Germline CDR1 reads KGHDR; CDR2 reads SFDVKD. The CDR3 is made up of 13 amino acids. Trimming stripped 4 bases from V and 5 bases from J, with 10 bases between. CDR3 DNA: TGTGCCACCAGTGACGGGACGTGGACTGAAGCTTTCTTT. Amino acid sequence: CATSDGTWTEAFF.

The J gene is TRBJ2-1, the V gene TRBV6-6, with D unresolved. Germline CDR1 and CDR2: MNHNY and SVGAGI (reference sequence). This CDR3 is 13 amino acids long. The V and J ends lost 4 bases and 1 base respectively, with 5 bases between them. The chain's CDR3 is CASSSQSYNEQFF. The CDR3, as DNA: TGTGCCAGCAGTTCCCAATCCTACAATGAGCAGTTCTTC.

This sequence joins TRBV24-1 and TRBJ2-1; 9 bases fit TRBD2. Germline lookup yields CDR1 KGHDR and CDR2 SFDVKD. CDR3 size: 16 residues. V trimming: 2 bases; J trimming: 10 bases; junction bases outside the gene matches: 11. CDR3 residues: CATSDSRTSDTGEQFF. Here the CDR3 DNA reads TGTGCCACCAGTGATTCGCGGACTAGCGATACGGGAGAGCAGTTCTTC.

V is TRBV7-6 and J is TRBJ2-2, with 7 nucleotides matching TRBD2. The germline CDR1 and CDR2 sequences are SGHVS and FNYEAQ. V shed 2 bases, J shed 0 bases, and the junction held 3 bases outside the gene matches. CDR3 length: 16 amino acids. The CDR3 DNA is TGTGCCAGCAGCTTAATCGGGGGGACGAACACCGGGGAGCTGTTTTTT. Amino acids: CASSLIGGTNTGELFF.

V and J are TRBV7-3 and TRBJ2-1; possibly TRBD2 for D (6 bases). Germline V gives CDR1 SGHTA, CDR2 FQGTGA. The CDR3 loop spans 15 amino acids. Trimming stripped 5 bases from V and 0 bases from J, with 11 bases between. CDR3 sequence (DNA): TGTGCCAGCAGCCCGTCCGGGAGCTCCTACAATGAGCAGTTCTTC. Protein: CASSPSGSSYNEQFF.

CDR3 amino acids: CASSDNRGLSSGANVLTF. The CDR3 DNA reads as TGTGCCAGCAGTGATAACAGGGGGTTAAGCTCTGGGGCCAACGTCCTGACTTTC. The chain is built from TRBV6-2 or TRBV6-3 and TRBJ2-6; 8 nucleotides line up with TRBD1. The V gene end was trimmed by 5 bases and the J gene end by 0 bases; junction bases not matched to a gene: 9. This CDR3 is 18 amino acids long. The germline V gene encodes CDR1 MNHEY and CDR2 SVGEGT.

This chain connects TRBV5-4 to TRBJ2-3; 9 bases line up with TRBD2. Unmatched junction bases numbered 8, after V lost 1 base and J lost 8 bases. Per germline, CDR1 SGHNT and CDR2 YYREEE (reference sequence). The CDR3 runs 15 residues. CDR3 in amino acids: CASSLYGGGAGTQYF. In nucleotides, the CDR3 is TGTGCCAGCAGCTTGTACGGCGGGGGGGCGGGTACGCAGTATTTT.

The chain links TRBV27 to TRBJ1-5; D might be TRBD1 (6 bases). V lost 0 bases, J lost 0 bases, and 12 bases lay in between. This CDR3 region has 17 residues. Germline V gene lookup returns CDR1 MNHEY and CDR2 SMNVEV (reference sequence). Here the CDR3 DNA reads TGTGCCAGCAGTTTATCAGGGAGGGGGGGTAGCAATCAGCCCCAGCATTTT. Its translation is CASSLSGRGGSNQPQHF.

The V gene is TRBV10-3, the J gene TRBJ2-7, with D possibly TRBD1 on 5 matching bases. This CDR3 region has 13 residues. The V gene lost 4 bases and the J gene lost 3 bases, with 10 bases spanning the gap. From germline, CDR1 is ENHRY and CDR2 SYGVKD. CDR3 region: CAISGDRIYEQYV. The CDR3 bases are TGTGCCATCAGTGGAGACAGAATCTACGAGCAGTACGTC.

The V call is TRBV5-1, the J call TRBJ2-7; D ambiguous. V lost 1 base and J lost 1, with 9 bases in between. This CDR3 has 14 amino acids. Germline values: CDR1 SGHRS, CDR2 YFSETQ. The chain's CDR3 is CASSLNTGSYEQYV. The CDR3 nucleotides read TGCGCCAGCAGCTTGAATACGGGTTCCTACGAGCAGTACGTC.

V gene TRBV30 combines with J gene TRBJ1-4, with 8 bases that match TRBD1. The CDR3 sequence is 15 residues long. V was clipped by 2 bases and J by 2 bases; unmatched bases: 4. CDR1 and CDR2 (germline): GTSNPN, SVGIG (reference sequence). CDR3 DNA: TGTGCCTGGAGTTCAGGGGGCGCGACTAATGAAAAACTGTTTTTT. It yields the protein CAWSSGGATNEKLFF. Based on the CDR3 plus reference TRBV30 and TRBJ1-4, the full variable domain is SQTIHQWPATLVQPVGSPLSLECTVEGTSNPNLYWYRQAAGRGLQLLFYSVGIGQISSEVPQNLSASRPQDRQFILSSKKLLLSDSGFYLCAWSSGGATNEKLFFGSGTQLSVL.

The CDR3 DNA follows: TGTGCCTGGAGTTCCTATACAGGGACCCAGACATGGAGCAATCAGCCCCAGCATTTT. Translation gives CAWSSYTGTQTWSNQPQHF. This chain joins TRBV30 and TRBJ1-5; D possibly corresponds to TRBD1 (6 bases). Per the germline V gene, CDR1 is GTSNPN and CDR2 is SVGIG (reference sequence). The V end lost 2 bases, the J end lost 1 base, and 24 bases lay between the germline ends. The CDR3 covers 19 residues.

Here the CDR3 reads CASSLRTVYEQYV. As DNA, the CDR3 is TGTGCCAGCAGTTTGAGGACAGTCTACGAGCAGTACGTC. The chain combines TRBV12-3 or TRBV12-4 with TRBJ2-7; tentative D call: TRBD1 (6 bases). The V end was cut by 3 bases, the J end by 3 bases, with 9 bases between. The CDR3 covers 13 residues.

The rearrangement uses TRBV4-1 and TRBJ1-3; 9 nucleotides align to TRBD1. CDR1 is MGHRA, CDR2 YSYEKL, per germline. V dropped 3 bases and J dropped 2; count of bases not matched to a gene: 11. The CDR3 has 18 amino acids. CDR3 residues: CASSQNRGRMSTGNTIYF. The DNA for the CDR3 is TGCGCCAGCAGCCAGAACAGGGGGCGGATGAGTACTGGAAACACCATATATTTT.

This clone was picked up one time. The CDR3 here is CASSQFALIRDGEKLFF. The DNA of the CDR3 is TGCGCCAGCAGCCAATTCGCCCTTATCAGGGATGGAGAAAAACTGTTTTTT. V usage is TRBV4-1 and J usage is TRBJ1-4, with D tentatively TRBD1 (5 bases). V was pared by 2 bases and J by 8 bases, with 21 bases between. Germline-derived CDR1 and CDR2 are MGHRA and YSYEKL. The CDR3 loop spans 17 amino acids.

The rearrangement joins TRBV21-1 to TRBJ2-3; the table's D call TRBD2 went unverified against the DNA. TRBV21-1 is designated a pseudogene. The CDR3 consists of 19 residues. CDR3 nucleotides: TGTGCCAGCAGCAAAGAAGAGACAGATTTCGCGGGGAACACAGATACGCAGTATTTT. Protein: CASSKEETDFAGNTDTQYF.

The J gene is TRBJ1-6, the V gene TRBV6-5; D might be TRBD1 (5 bases). V was cut by 0 bases and J by 6 bases, with 9 bases left in between. The CDR3 extends over 15 amino acids. CDR1 and CDR2 from the germline V gene are MNHEY and SVGAGI. CDR3 protein: CASSYSTEGNSPLHF. In DNA form, the CDR3 reads TGTGCCAGCAGTTACTCGACAGAGGGTAATTCACCCCTCCACTTT.

The chain combines TRBV7-2 with TRBJ2-4; 7 nucleotides match TRBD2. In germline, CDR1 is SGHTA, CDR2 FQGNSA. The CDR3 loop spans 13 amino acids. Trimming removed 4 bases from V and 15 bases from J; junction bases left unmatched: 12. The CDR3 DNA is TGTGCCAGCAGCTCCCACGAGGGACTAATGGTGTACTTC. Its translation: CASSSHEGLMVYF. Full variable domain (rest looked up from reference TRBV7-2 and TRBJ2-4): GAGVSQSPSNKVTEKGKDVELRCDPISGHTALYWYRQSLGQGLEFLIYFQGNSAPDKSGLPSDRFSAERTGGSVSTLTIQRTQQEDSAVYLCASSSHEGLMVYFGAGTRLSVL.

V is TRBV18 and J is TRBJ2-7, with D possibly being TRBD1 or TRBD2 (7 bases each). This CDR3 is 13 amino acids long. Deletions cut 3 bases from V and 7 bases from J, with 13 bases between. CDR1 and CDR2 (germline): KGHSH, LQKENI. The CDR3 DNA follows: TGTGCCAGCTCACCTCGACAGGGAGGGGAGCAGTACGTC. As protein: CASSPRQGGEQYV.

V gene TRBV5-1 combines with J gene TRBJ2-5, with D possibly called TRBD1 or TRBD2 (5 bases each). The CDR3 is made up of 14 amino acids. V was trimmed by 6 bases and J by 2 bases, leaving 14 bases between them. Germline V gives CDR1 SGHRS, CDR2 YFSETQ. The CDR3 coding sequence is TGCGCCAGCACGCAGGGACGGGGACAAGAGACCCAGTACTTC. It translates to CASTQGRGQETQYF.

This chain joins TRBV18 and TRBJ2-3; D ambiguous. V lost 3 bases and J lost 4, with 14 bases in between. CDR1 is KGHSH, CDR2 LQKENI, per germline. CDR3 length: 15 residues. CDR3 DNA sequence: TGTGCCAGCTCACCCGCGGTGGGTACCCCAGATACGCAGTATTTT. This gives the protein CASSPAVGTPDTQYF.

This chain connects TRBV19 to TRBJ2-5; 12 nucleotides align to TRBD2. Germline V gives CDR1 LNHDA, CDR2 SQIVND (reference sequence). V lost 5 bases to trimming and J lost 3 bases; unmatched junction nucleotides: 7. The CDR3 extends over 16 amino acids. The CDR3 sequence: CASSSRTSGEKETQYF. The CDR3 region has the DNA TGTGCCAGTAGTTCAAGGACTAGCGGGGAGAAAGAGACCCAGTACTTC. Drawing the rest from reference TRBV19 and TRBJ2-5, the complete variable domain is DGGITQSPKYLFRKEGQNVTLSCEQNLNHDAMYWYRQDPGQGLRLIYYSQIVNDFQKGDIAEGYSVSREKKESFPLTVTSAQKNPTAFYLCASSSRTSGEKETQYFGPGTRLLVL.

This chain uses TRBV6-6 with TRBJ2-5; 9 nucleotides align to TRBD2. V gave up 6 bases and J gave up 1 base; unmatched junction bases: 6. The V gene's germline CDR1 is MNHNY and CDR2 SVGAGI (reference sequence). The CDR3 totals 15 residues. CDR3 sequence reads: CASRTAGGGQETQYF. In DNA, the CDR3 is TGTGCCAGCAGGACCGCGGGGGGGGGCCAAGAGACCCAGTACTTC.

This clone has more than one count but fewer than ten. The gene calls are TRBV6-5 and TRBJ2-1, with a possible D match to TRBD1 (5 bases). Germline-derived CDR1 and CDR2 are MNHEY and SVGAGI. Trimming left V 2 bases short and J 3 bases short, with 11 bases between. The CDR3 sequence is 15 residues long. Here the CDR3 reads CASSYRGTLYNEQFF. CDR3 bases: TGTGCCAGCAGTTACAGGGGAACTCTCTACAATGAGCAGTTCTTC.

The gene calls are TRBV4-1 and TRBJ2-1, with D possibly TRBD1 on 5 matching bases. The CDR3 extends over 17 amino acids. Germline V gene data show CDR1 as MGHRA and CDR2 as YSYEKL. Trimming took off 0 bases at V and 5 bases at J, with 17 bases between the two ends. CDR3 loop: CASSQDISRARNNEQFF. The DNA of the CDR3 is TGCGCCAGCAGCCAAGACATCAGCAGGGCGCGAAACAATGAGCAGTTCTTC.

V is TRBV18 and J is TRBJ1-4; D may be TRBD1 (6 bases). The V gene lost 7 bases and the J gene lost 4 bases, with 13 bases spanning the gap. From germline, CDR1 is KGHSH and CDR2 LQKENI. The CDR3 is 14 amino acids. CDR3: CASYRGGNNEKLFF. The CDR3 nucleotides are TGTGCCAGCTATCGAGGGGGTAATAATGAAAAACTGTTTTTT.

This clone was picked up a small number of times. This chain joins TRBV4-1 and TRBJ1-2; D is unresolved. Germline V CDR1 and CDR2: MGHRA, YSYEKL. V was trimmed by 1 base and J by 4 bases, leaving 10 bases between them. This CDR3 spans 14 amino acids. CDR3 loop: CASSQGPVVYGYTF. CDR3 coding DNA: TGCGCCAGCAGCCAAGGCCCGGTCGTCTATGGCTACACCTTC.

The chain links TRBV6-1 to TRBJ1-3; D call uncertain. Germline assignment: CDR1 MNHNS and CDR2 SASEGT. The V end was cut by 4 bases, the J end by 0 bases, with 16 bases between. CDR3 length: 17 residues. The CDR3 DNA follows: TGTGCCAGCAGTGCCCCGGGAAACCCGTCCTCTGGAAACACCATATATTTT. It translates to CASSAPGNPSSGNTIYF.

This clone has only one observation. The chain carries TRBV5-5 and TRBJ1-3, with D possibly matching TRBD1 (5 bases). CDR1 and CDR2 from the germline V gene are SGHKS and YYEKEE (reference sequence). V lost 3 bases and J lost 0, with 16 bases in between. This CDR3 spans 17 amino acids. The CDR3 is CASSSPPGHPSGNTIYF. Written as DNA, the CDR3 is TGTGCCAGCAGCTCTCCACCTGGACATCCCTCTGGAAACACCATATATTTT.

V gene TRBV27 combines with J gene TRBJ1-1; D gene unclear. The CDR3 length is 13 residues. Germline V gives CDR1 MNHEY, CDR2 SMNVEV (reference sequence). Between the trimmed V and J ends, which lost 6 bases and 2 bases, there was a span of 10 bases. CDR3 in amino acids: CASRLRSNTEAFF. The CDR3 coding sequence is TGTGCCAGCAGACTCAGGAGCAACACTGAAGCTTTCTTT.

The chain carries TRBV2 and TRBJ2-3; D call uncertain. Germline assignment: CDR1 SNHLY and CDR2 FYNNEI. Trimming cost V 7 bases and J 4 bases, with 9 bases left between them. The CDR3 runs 12 residues. The CDR3 region has the DNA TGTGCCAGCAAGACAAGTGCAGATACGCAGTATTTT. Translating it yields CASKTSADTQYF.

The V call is TRBV2, the J call TRBJ1-6, with D unresolved. Germline CDR1 reads SNHLY; CDR2 reads FYNNEI. The ends were cut back, 0 bases at V and 10 bases at J, with 7 bases in the middle. The CDR3 is 13 residues long. CDR3 loop: CASSEARSSPLHF. CDR3 sequence (DNA): TGTGCCAGCAGTGAAGCACGCAGCTCACCCCTCCACTTT.